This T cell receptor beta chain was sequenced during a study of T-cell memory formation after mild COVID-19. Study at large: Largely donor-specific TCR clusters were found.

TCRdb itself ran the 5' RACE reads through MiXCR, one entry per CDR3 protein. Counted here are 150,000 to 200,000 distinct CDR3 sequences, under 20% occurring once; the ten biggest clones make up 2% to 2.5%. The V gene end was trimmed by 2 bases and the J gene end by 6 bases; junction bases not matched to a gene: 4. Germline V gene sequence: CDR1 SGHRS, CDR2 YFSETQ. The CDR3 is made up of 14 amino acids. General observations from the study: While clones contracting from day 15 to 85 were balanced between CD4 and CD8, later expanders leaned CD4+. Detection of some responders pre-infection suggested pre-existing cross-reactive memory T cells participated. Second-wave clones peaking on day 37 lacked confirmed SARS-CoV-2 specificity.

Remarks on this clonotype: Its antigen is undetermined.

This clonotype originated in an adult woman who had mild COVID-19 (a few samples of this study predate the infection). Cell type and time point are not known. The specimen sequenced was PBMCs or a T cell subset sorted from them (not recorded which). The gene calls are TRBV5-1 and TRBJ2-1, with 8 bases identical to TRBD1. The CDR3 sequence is CASSLPGTGNEQFF. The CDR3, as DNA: TGCGCCAGCAGCTTACCCGGGACAGGCAATGAGCAGTTCTTC. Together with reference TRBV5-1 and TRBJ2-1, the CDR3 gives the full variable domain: KAGVTQTPRYLIKTRGQQVTLSCSPISGHRSVSWYQQTPGQGLQFLFEYFSETQRNKGNFPGRFSGRQFSNSRSEMNVSTLELGDSALYLCASSLPGTGNEQFFGPGTRLTVL.